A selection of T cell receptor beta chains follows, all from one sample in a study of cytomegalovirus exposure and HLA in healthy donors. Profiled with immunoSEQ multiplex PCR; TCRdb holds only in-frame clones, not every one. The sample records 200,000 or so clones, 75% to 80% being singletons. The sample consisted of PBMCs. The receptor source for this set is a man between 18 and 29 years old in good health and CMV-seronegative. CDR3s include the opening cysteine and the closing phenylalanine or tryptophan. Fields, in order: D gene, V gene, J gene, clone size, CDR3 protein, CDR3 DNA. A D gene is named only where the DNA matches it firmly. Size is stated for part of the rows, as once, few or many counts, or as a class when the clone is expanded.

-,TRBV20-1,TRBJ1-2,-,CSARQVGGYTF,TGCAGTGCTCGACAGGTCGGCGGCTACACCTTC
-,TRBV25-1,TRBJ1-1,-,CASSVKGLPFKAFF,TGTGCCAGCAGTGTAAAGGGACTACCTTTTAAAGCTTTCTTT
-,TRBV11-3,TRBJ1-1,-,CASSFREGDTEAFF,TGTGCCAGCAGCTTCAGGGAAGGGGACACTGAAGCTTTCTTT
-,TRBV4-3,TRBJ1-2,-,CASSQEPRYYGYTF,TGCGCCAGCAGCCAAGAGCCGAGGTACTATGGCTACACCTTC
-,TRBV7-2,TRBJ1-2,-,CATGLGRALSNYGYTF,TGTGCCACGGGCTTGGGGAGGGCGTTATCTAACTATGGCTACACCTTC
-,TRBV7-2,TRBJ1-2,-,CASSDQGSGYGYTF,TGTGCCAGCAGTGATCAGGGGAGCGGCTATGGCTACACCTTC
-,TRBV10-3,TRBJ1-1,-,CAIKPAGTNNTEAFF,TGTGCCATCAAACCAGCCGGGACAAATAACACTGAAGCTTTCTTT
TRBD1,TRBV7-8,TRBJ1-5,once,CASSSQQTTGGNRPQHF,TGTGCCAGCAGCTCCCAACAGACGACAGGGGGCAATCGGCCCCAGCATTTT
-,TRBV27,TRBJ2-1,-,CASSRPSTDYNEQFF,TGTGCCAGCAGTAGACCATCGACAGATTACAATGAGCAGTTCTTC
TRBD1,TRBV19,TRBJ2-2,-,CASSSSTGSDTGELFF,TGTGCCAGTAGTTCCTCGACAGGGTCGGACACCGGGGAGCTGTTTTTT
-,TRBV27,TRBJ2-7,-,CASRAGNSYEQYF,TGTGCCAGCAGGGCAGGGAATTCCTACGAGCAGTACTTC
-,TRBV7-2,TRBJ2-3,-,CASSYRSGDTDTQYF,TGTGCCAGCAGCTACCGCTCGGGGGACACAGATACGCAGTATTTT
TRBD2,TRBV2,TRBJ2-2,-,CASTFGLAGGPNTGELFF,TGTGCCAGCACATTCGGACTAGCGGGAGGTCCGAACACCGGGGAGCTGTTTTTT
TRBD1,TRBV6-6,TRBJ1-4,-,CASSSPMDREGEKLFF,TGTGCCAGCAGTTCCCCGATGGACAGGGAGGGCGAAAAACTGTTTTTT
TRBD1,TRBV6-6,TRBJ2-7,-,CASSSVTGPYEQYF,TGTGCCAGCAGTTCCGTGACAGGGCCCTACGAGCAGTACTTC
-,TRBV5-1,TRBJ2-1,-,CASSRGGGTYNEQFF,TGCGCCAGCAGCCGTGGGGGCGGAACCTACAATGAGCAGTTCTTC
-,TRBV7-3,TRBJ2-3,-,CASSFESTDTQYF,TGTGCCAGCAGCTTTGAGAGCACAGATACGCAGTATTTT
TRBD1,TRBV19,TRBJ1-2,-,CASISGQGDYGYTF,TGTGCCAGTATCTCAGGACAGGGTGACTATGGCTACACCTTC
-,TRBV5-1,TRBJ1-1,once,CASKNRENTEAFF,TGCGCCAGCAAAAACAGGGAGAACACTGAAGCTTTCTTT
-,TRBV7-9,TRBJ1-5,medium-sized,CASSDGGQPQHF,TGTGCCAGCAGCGACGGAGGGCAGCCCCAGCATTTT
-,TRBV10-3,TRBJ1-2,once,CAIRQGANYGYTF,TGTGCCATCAGACAGGGCGCTAACTATGGCTACACCTTC
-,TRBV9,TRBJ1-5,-,CASSPAADSNQPQHF,TGTGCCAGCAGCCCCGCGGCGGATAGCAATCAGCCCCAGCATTTT
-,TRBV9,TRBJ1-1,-,CASSSSGNTEAFF,TGTGCCAGCAGCAGCAGCGGGAACACTGAAGCTTTCTTT
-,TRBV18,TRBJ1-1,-,CASSYSGTSMNTEAFF,TGTGCCAGCTCATATTCCGGGACAAGTATGAACACTGAAGCTTTCTTT
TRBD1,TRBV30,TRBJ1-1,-,CAWREPDRVAFF,TGTGCCTGGAGAGAGCCCGACAGGGTGGCTTTCTTT
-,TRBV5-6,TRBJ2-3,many,CASSLAVDTQYF,TGTGCCAGCAGCTTGGCGGTAGATACGCAGTATTTT
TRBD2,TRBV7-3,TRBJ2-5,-,CASSEGTSGGNETQYF,TGTGCCAGCAGCGAGGGGACTAGCGGGGGGAATGAGACCCAGTACTTC